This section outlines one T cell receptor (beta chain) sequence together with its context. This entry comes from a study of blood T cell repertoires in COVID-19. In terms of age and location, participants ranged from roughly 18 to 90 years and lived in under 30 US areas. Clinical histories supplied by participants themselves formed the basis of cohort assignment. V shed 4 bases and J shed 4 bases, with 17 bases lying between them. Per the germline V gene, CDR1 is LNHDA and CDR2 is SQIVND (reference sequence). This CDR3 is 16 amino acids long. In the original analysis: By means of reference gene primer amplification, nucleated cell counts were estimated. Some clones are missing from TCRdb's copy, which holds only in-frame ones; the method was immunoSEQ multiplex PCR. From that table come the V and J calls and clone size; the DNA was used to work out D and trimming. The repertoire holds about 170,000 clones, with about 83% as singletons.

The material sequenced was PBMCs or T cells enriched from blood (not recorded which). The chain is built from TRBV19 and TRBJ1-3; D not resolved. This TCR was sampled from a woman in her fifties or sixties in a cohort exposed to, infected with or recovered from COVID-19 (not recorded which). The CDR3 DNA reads TGTGCCAGTAGTACCTCGACAAGATCGGGGGGAAACACCATATATTTT. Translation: CASSTSTRSGGNTIYF.